This TCR beta chain was sequenced for a study of shared clonotypes between healthy human individuals. With regard to this clone: Its specificity is not known.

The V end was cut by 3 bases, the J end by 4 bases, with 13 bases between. Per germline, CDR1 SGHAT and CDR2 FQNNGV. The CDR3 has 15 amino acids. Points from the study as a whole: Rarefaction exposed incomplete sorted-subset sequencing despite large depth.

Using immunoSEQ multiplex PCR, the repertoire was profiled, and TCRdb retains in-frame clones only, with some absent. The table shows a few hundred thousand clones, with about 70% occurring only once. The sequence was obtained from a man aged 25 to 45 in good health. The chain joins TRBV11-2 to TRBJ1-3, with D possibly matching TRBD1 (6 bases). The sequenced material came from memory CD4+ T cells sorted from blood. The subset here: CD45RA-negative fraction. CDR3 in DNA: TGTGCCAGCAGCTTGCGGGGGCTTGGAGGAAACACCATATATTTT. Amino acid sequence: CASSLRGLGGNTIYF. Supplemented by reference TRBV11-2 and TRBJ1-3, the full variable domain reads EAGVAQSPRYKIIEKRQSVAFWCNPISGHATLYWYQQILGQGPKLLIQFQNNGVVDDSQLPKDRFSAERLKGVDSTLKIQPAKLEDSAVYLCASSLRGLGGNTIYFGEGSWLTVV.